This TCR beta chain was profiled in a study of blood T cell repertoires in COVID-19. Background on the study: T cells, B-cell-depleted T cells, or PBMCs supplied cDNA or gDNA.

Germline CDR1 and CDR2: LNHDA and SQIVND (reference sequence). This CDR3 region has 16 residues. V lost 6 bases, J lost 5 bases, and 11 bases stayed unmatched. Only in-frame clones appear in the TCRdb table, and some are missing; sequencing was by immunoSEQ multiplex PCR. The sample holds more than 85,000 clones, over 70% seen once. This rearrangement joins TRBV19 to TRBJ1-5; the match to TRBD1 covers 9 bases. This sequence was found in a woman between 45 and 65 years old with acute or convalescent COVID-19. Material for sequencing was peripheral blood. CDR3 loop: CASSFNETGGDQPQHF. DNA for the CDR3: TGTGCCAGTAGCTTCAACGAAACAGGGGGCGATCAGCCCCAGCATTTT.